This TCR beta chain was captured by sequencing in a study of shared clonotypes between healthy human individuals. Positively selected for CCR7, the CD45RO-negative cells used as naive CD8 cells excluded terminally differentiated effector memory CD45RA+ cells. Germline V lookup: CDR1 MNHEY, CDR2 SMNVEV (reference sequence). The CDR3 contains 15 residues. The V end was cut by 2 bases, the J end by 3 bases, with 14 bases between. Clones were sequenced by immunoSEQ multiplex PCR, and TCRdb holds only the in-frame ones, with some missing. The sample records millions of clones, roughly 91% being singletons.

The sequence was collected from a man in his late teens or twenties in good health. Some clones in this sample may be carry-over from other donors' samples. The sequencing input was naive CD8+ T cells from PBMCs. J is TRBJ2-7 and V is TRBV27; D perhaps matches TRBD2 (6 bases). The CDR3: CASSLGPGANYEQYF. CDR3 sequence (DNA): TGTGCCAGCAGTTTAGGTCCGGGAGCCAACTACGAGCAGTACTTC.